The 17 T cell receptor beta chains reported below all come from one sample, sequenced in a study of PD-1 blockade in classical Hodgkin lymphoma. The assay was immunoSEQ multiplex PCR, and TCRdb's table has in-frame clones only and misses some. The table lists 90,000 or so clones, about nine tenths of them singletons. Autologous stem cell transplantation was followed by relapse in every patient, and brentuximab vedotin exposure varied. The starting material was peripheral blood mononuclear cells (PBMCs), obtained before the second cycle of nivolumab. These TCRs come from a human donor with classical Hodgkin lymphoma.

The chain recombines TRBV5-1 with TRBJ1-2, with D hard to call. The CDR3 covers 16 residues. The V gene lost 2 bases and the J gene lost 2 bases, with 16 bases spanning the gap. CDR1 and CDR2 (germline): SGHRS, YFSETQ. In nucleotides, the CDR3 is TGCGCCAGCAGCTTAACAAGGAGCCCCCCGAACTATGGCTACACCTTC. It encodes CASSLTRSPPNYGYTF.

This rearrangement joins TRBV5-1 to TRBJ2-5; the match to TRBD2 covers 12 bases. Germline values: CDR1 SGHRS, CDR2 YFSETQ. This CDR3 region has 17 residues. V lost 0 bases to trimming and J lost 5 bases; unmatched junction nucleotides: 8. CDR3 residues: CASSLVLAGGPEETQYF. CDR3 DNA: TGCGCCAGCAGCTTGGTTCTAGCGGGAGGGCCGGAGGAGACCCAGTACTTC.

The rearrangement links TRBV27 to TRBJ2-7; 10 bases match TRBD2. Germline CDR1 MNHEY, CDR2 SMNVEV (reference sequence). The CDR3 contains 14 residues. The J segment lost 4 bases and the V segment lost 3 bases, leaving 3 bases of the junction unmatched. The CDR3 DNA reads TGTGCCAGCAGTTTTCTAGCGGGAGCGTACGAGCAGTACTTC. The encoded protein is CASSFLAGAYEQYF.

The rearrangement joins TRBV5-1 to TRBJ2-5; 7 nucleotides align to TRBD1. J lost 1 base, V lost 3 bases, and 6 bases had no gene match. Germline V gene lookup returns CDR1 SGHRS and CDR2 YFSETQ. The CDR3 runs to 15 residues. The DNA of the CDR3 is TGCGCCAGCAGCTCCCGGACAGGCTTCCAAGAGACCCAGTACTTC. Translation gives CASSSRTGFQETQYF.

The chain employs TRBV7-2 and TRBJ2-7, with 8 bases that match TRBD1. The CDR3 spans 13 residues. Looked up from germline, CDR1 is SGHTA and CDR2 is FQGNSA. V lost 6 bases and J lost 4; bases outside the gene matches: 5. This CDR3 reads CASRRTGGYEQYF. CDR3 in DNA: TGTGCCAGCAGGCGAACAGGGGGGTACGAGCAGTACTTC.

The chain employs TRBV10-3 and TRBJ2-7; no clear D gene. Germline values: CDR1 ENHRY, CDR2 SYGVKD. The CDR3 sequence is 16 residues long. Trimming shortened V by 6 bases and J by 0 bases, and 18 bases separated the two germline ends. The CDR3 DNA reads TGTGCCATCAGGGACCCTGGGCAGAGAAACTCCTACGAGCAGTACTTC. It codes for CAIRDPGQRNSYEQYF.

CDR3 DNA sequence: TGTGCCAGCAGTCTCCCTGGGGCCAACGTCCTGACTTTC. Its protein product is CASSLPGANVLTF. The rearrangement uses TRBV25-1 and TRBJ2-6; D is unresolved. This CDR3 has 13 amino acids. Germline V gene sequence: CDR1 MGHDK, CDR2 SYGVNS. The ends were cut back, 5 bases at V and 2 bases at J, with 4 bases in the middle.

As DNA, the CDR3 is TGTGCCAGCAGTTACTCGAATGGGGGTAGGACAGATACGCAGTATTTT. This sequence encodes CASSYSNGGRTDTQYF. The V gene is TRBV6-5, the J gene TRBJ2-3; D might be TRBD1 or TRBD2, each matching 5 bases. Germline CDR1 MNHEY, CDR2 SVGAGI. Deletions cut 0 bases from V and 3 bases from J, with 13 bases between. This CDR3 region has 16 residues.

V and J are TRBV7-3 and TRBJ2-3, with a possible D match to TRBD1 (5 bases). V was pared by 5 bases and J by 0 bases, with 9 bases between. The CDR3 spans 14 residues. Germline V CDR1 and CDR2: SGHTA, FQGTGA. Here the CDR3 reads CASSHTGSTDTQYF. The CDR3 DNA sequence: TGTGCCAGCAGCCATACAGGTAGCACAGATACGCAGTATTTT.

The chain joins TRBV2 to TRBJ1-5; D gene uncertain. This CDR3 contains 12 residues. V shed 2 bases and J shed 9 bases, with 8 bases lying between them. Germline V gene data show CDR1 as SNHLY and CDR2 as FYNNEI. The CDR3 here is CASSEKIRPQHF. In DNA form, the CDR3 reads TGTGCCAGCAGTGAAAAAATTCGGCCCCAGCATTTT.

The chain combines TRBV11-3 with TRBJ1-1, with D unresolved. V lost 1 base to trimming and J lost 4 bases, with 7 bases between them. Germline V gene sequence: CDR1 SGHNT, CDR2 YENEEA. The CDR3 extends over 13 amino acids. Here the CDR3 reads CASSLGPATEAFF. In DNA form, the CDR3 reads TGTGCCAGCAGCTTAGGGCCAGCCACTGAAGCTTTCTTT. The whole variable domain, filled in from reference TRBV11-3 and TRBJ1-1, reads EAGVVQSPRYKIIEKKQPVAFWCNPISGHNTLYWYLQNLGQGPELLIRYENEEAVDDSQLPKDRFSAERLKGVDSTLKIQPAELGDSAVYLCASSLGPATEAFFGQGTRLTVV.

This chain links TRBV6-6 with TRBJ2-5; 9 bases align to TRBD2. The germline V gene encodes CDR1 MNHNY and CDR2 SVGAGI (reference sequence). The V gene end was trimmed by 7 bases and the J gene end by 5 bases; junction bases not matched to a gene: 11. The CDR3 extends over 15 amino acids. CDR3 in amino acids: CASTNRRAGGETQYF. CDR3 DNA: TGTGCCAGCACCAATAGGCGGGCGGGAGGGGAGACCCAGTACTTC.

The J gene is TRBJ2-7, the V gene TRBV18; 8 bases map to TRBD2. Germline loops: CDR1 KGHSH, CDR2 LQKENI. The CDR3 covers 15 residues. Germline trimming cut 5 bases from V and 3 bases from J; bases unmatched to any gene: 9. CDR3 sequence (DNA): TGTGCCAGCTCAGCCGGCGGGACTAGTTACTACGAGCAGTACTTC. This sequence encodes CASSAGGTSYYEQYF.

J is TRBJ2-3 and V is TRBV11-2, with 11 bases identical to TRBD2. The V segment lost 9 bases and the J segment 7 bases; nucleotides outside the gene matches: 18. Germline CDR1 SGHAT, CDR2 FQNNGV. This CDR3 is built from 17 residues. In nucleotides, the CDR3 is TGTGCCAGTATGCCGTCAACGGCTAGCGGGAGGTCGTATACGCAGTATTTT. Protein product: CASMPSTASGRSYTQYF.

The CDR3, as DNA: TGTGCCAGCAGCCTACCCGGTTTCCAAGAGACCCAGTACTTC. Protein sequence: CASSLPGFQETQYF. The genes are TRBV5-6 and TRBJ2-5, with no clear D. V lost 4 bases and J lost 1, with 11 bases in between. The CDR3 totals 14 residues. Germline V lookup: CDR1 SGHDT, CDR2 YYEEEE.

The chain is built from TRBV7-8 and TRBJ1-2; D not certain. Trimming took off 1 base at V and 0 bases at J, with 15 bases between the two ends. The CDR3 totals 17 residues. The germline V gene encodes CDR1 SGHVS and CDR2 FQNEAQ. The CDR3: CASSLGIQDNANYGYTF. CDR3 DNA: TGTGCCAGCAGCTTAGGAATCCAAGATAACGCTAACTATGGCTACACCTTC.

This chain links TRBV6-1 with TRBJ2-5; the D gene could be TRBD1 or TRBD2 (5 bases each). Germline V gene lookup returns CDR1 MNHNS and CDR2 SASEGT. V dropped 4 bases and J dropped 1 base, with 7 bases sitting between them. This CDR3 is 13 amino acids long. CDR3 in DNA: TGTGCCAGCAGTGGGGACCTCCAAGAGACCCAGTACTTC. Amino acid sequence: CASSGDLQETQYF.